These 13 T cell receptor beta chains were sequenced from one sample in a study of blood T cells in healthy people across ages. Alongside a J-beta primer mix, a sample-barcoded 5' primer served in a second PCR lasting about 6 to 12 cycles. TCRdb passed the 5' RACE reads through MiXCR, listing each CDR3 protein once. The sample yields about 670,000 distinct CDR3 sequences, around 52% seen once. Sequenced input: blood. These receptors all come from a woman older than 75 in good health.

Remarks on this clonotype: This may be a read error, as it is one base from a much larger clone. V usage is TRBV5-1 and J usage is TRBJ2-5; weak D call: TRBD1 (6 bases). The CDR3 loop spans 14 amino acids. Germline CDR1 is SGHRS and CDR2 is YFSETQ. CDR3 nucleotide sequence: TGCGCCAGCAGTTCAACAGGGTCAGAAGAGACCCCGTACTTC. Encoded protein: CASSSTGSEETPYF. The full variable domain, in which reference TRBV5-1 and TRBJ2-5 provide the parts outside the CDR3, is KAGVTQTPRYLIKTRGQQVTLSCSPISGHRSVSWYQQTPGQGLQFLFEYFSETQRNKGNFPGRFSGRQFSNSRSEMNVSTLELGDSALYLCASSSTGSEETPYFGPGTRLLVL.

The chain carries TRBV29-1 and TRBJ1-2; 8 bases map to TRBD1. This CDR3 is 14 amino acids long. The trim removed 5 bases at V and 2 bases at J, leaving 7 bases unmatched. The germline CDR1 and CDR2 sequences are SQVTM and ANQGSEA. CDR3 protein: CSVRLQGANYGYTF. For the CDR3, the DNA is TGCAGCGTTCGCCTGCAGGGGGCCAACTATGGCTACACCTTC.

This chain joins TRBV28 and TRBJ2-2; D unresolved. The CDR3 is 15 residues long. Germline CDR1 and CDR2: MDHEN and SYDVKM. The V end was cut by 11 bases, the J end by 1 base, with 17 bases between. The CDR3 is CAGTTVSLNTGELFF. The CDR3 DNA sequence: TGTGCCGGCACCACAGTTAGCCTGAACACCGGGGAGCTGTTTTTT.

V is TRBV30 and J is TRBJ1-5; D ambiguous. CDR3 size: 13 residues. Trimming shortened V by 1 base and J by 6 bases, and 10 bases separated the two germline ends. Germline assignment: CDR1 GTSNPN and CDR2 SVGIG (reference sequence). The CDR3 nucleotides read TGTGCCTGGAGTGGCGGTACGAGTCAGCCCCAGCATTTT. This codes for CAWSGGTSQPQHF.

This clonotype appeared many times. This rearrangement joins TRBV6-5 to TRBJ2-5; D is ambiguous. The CDR3 is made up of 11 amino acids. Trimming removed 4 bases from V and 13 bases from J, with 13 bases in between. Germline V lookup: CDR1 MNHEY, CDR2 SVGAGI. The CDR3 coding sequence is TGTGCCAGCAGTTCTGGGTCGTTTTGGTACTTC. Its protein is CASSSGSFWYF.

This clonotype has just a few counts. The V call is TRBV12-3 or TRBV12-4, the J call TRBJ1-5; D possibly corresponds to TRBD1 (5 bases). The V gene lost 6 bases and the J gene lost 9 bases, with 18 bases spanning the gap. The CDR3 contains 14 residues. The CDR3 is CASSPGTPAPPQHF. The CDR3 bases are TGTGCCAGCAGCCCCGGGACCCCGGCTCCGCCCCAGCATTTT.

In the case of this clonotype: A much larger clone lies one base from this, so it may be a read error. The chain has TRBV7-3 and TRBJ2-1, with D unclear. The end of the DNA is better explained by TRBJ2-7, so the J call may be wrong. This CDR3 spans 13 amino acids. Looked up from germline, CDR1 is SGHTA and CDR2 is FQGTGA. The chain's CDR3 is CASSSQSYNEQYF. The CDR3 coding sequence is TGTGCCAGCAGCTCACAGTCCTACAATGAGCAGTACTTC.

This chain connects TRBV29-1 to TRBJ2-7; 11 nucleotides agree with TRBD1. V shed 0 bases, J shed 7 bases, and the junction held 8 bases outside the gene matches. The CDR3 is 15 amino acids. Germline CDR1 and CDR2: SQVTM and ANQGSEA. The CDR3 spells CSVEDGQGAENEQYF. Here the CDR3 DNA reads TGCAGCGTTGAAGACGGACAGGGGGCTGAGAATGAGCAGTACTTC.

This clonotype turned up a few times. CDR3 in DNA: TGCAGTGCTAGAGATCCGGCGGGGGGCGCCTACAATGAGCAGTTCTTC. Its translation is CSARDPAGGAYNEQFF. V usage is TRBV20-1 and J usage is TRBJ2-1; 8 bases are shared with TRBD2. The V gene's germline CDR1 is DFQATT and CDR2 SNEGSKA (reference sequence). Losses at the gene ends were 0 bases for V and 2 bases for J; bases not matched to a gene: 6. The CDR3 runs 16 residues.

The V and J genes are TRBV9 and TRBJ2-1; maybe TRBD1 (5 bases). Germline V gene lookup returns CDR1 SGDLS and CDR2 YYNGEE. The CDR3 runs 14 residues. Trimming cost V 0 bases and J 6 bases, with 10 bases left between them. The CDR3: CASSVAVGANEQFF. The DNA of the CDR3 is TGTGCCAGCAGCGTAGCGGTTGGGGCCAATGAGCAGTTCTTC.

This clonotype came up a few times. The chain carries TRBV9 and TRBJ2-5; the D gene is possibly TRBD2 (7 bases). Trimming removed 0 bases at V and 11 bases at J, with 23 bases between. Germline CDR1 SGDLS, CDR2 YYNGEE. The CDR3 spans 16 residues. DNA of the CDR3: TGTGCCAGCAGCGTAGCGGGAGCGGGACAACGGGTTGAGCAGTACTTC. This codes for CASSVAGAGQRVEQYF.

With respect to this clonotype: A junction boundary mismatches the germline segment, possibly from a read error. The CDR3 DNA sequence: TGTGCCAGCAGTTGGAGGGGAGTGAGCAATCAGCCCCAGAATTTT. It is translated as CASSWRGVSNQPQNF. The chain carries TRBV6-6 and TRBJ1-5, with a possible D match to TRBD1 (5 bases). Germline loops: CDR1 MNHNY, CDR2 SVGAGI (reference sequence). This CDR3 has 15 amino acids.

The rearrangement joins TRBV27 to TRBJ2-5; D is perhaps TRBD1 (6 bases). Germline values: CDR1 MNHEY, CDR2 SMNVEV (reference sequence). The length of the CDR3 is 14 residues. V was pared by 5 bases and J by 4 bases, with 14 bases between. The CDR3 DNA reads as TGTGCCAGCAGTACCCAGGGGCAGGGAGAGACCCAGTACTTC. Translation gives CASSTQGQGETQYF.